These T cell receptor beta chains were read from a single sample in a study of regulatory T cells in long-lasting Graves disease. One entry per CDR3 protein results from TCRdb running MiXCR on the multiplex PCR reads. The sample yields some 320,000 distinct CDR3 sequences, 15% to 20% seen once. The sequencing here drew on peripheral blood mononuclear cells (PBMCs), taken at new diagnosis, from a patient treated with antithyroid drugs. These receptors were taken from a female donor with Graves disease. Each CDR3 is given with its conserved first and last residue. Each record gives: D gene, J gene, V gene, clone size, CDR3 DNA, CDR3 protein. The D gene is left open where the match is weak. Clone size appears in some rows only: once, few, many, or a class for an expanded clone.

>TRBD2|TRBJ2-5|TRBV10-2|many
TGCGCCAGCAGTGCTAGCGGGAGAGAGACCCAGTACTTC
CASSASGRETQYF
>.|TRBJ2-1|TRBV9|many
TGTGCCAGCAGCCCGAGGGTCTACAATGAGCAGTTCTTC
CASSPRVYNEQFF
>.|TRBJ1-1|TRBV3-1|.
TGTGCCAGCAGCCTCAAGAACGGAAATGAAGCTTTCTTT
CASSLKNGNEAFF
>TRBD2|TRBJ2-2|TRBV29-1|many
TGCAGCGTTGGCGGACTAGCGGGAAAGAACACCGGGGAGCTGTTTTTT
CSVGGLAGKNTGELFF
>.|TRBJ2-3|TRBV28|many
TGTGCCAGCAGCTCCGCATTGGGAGATACGCAGTATTTT
CASSSALGDTQYF
>.|TRBJ1-1|TRBV5-1|many
TGCGCCAGCAGCATGGACAGAAACACTGAAGCTTTCTTT
CASSMDRNTEAFF
>TRBD2|TRBJ2-1|TRBV11-2|many
TGTGCCAGCAGCTTGAGGGACTACCCTGACGATGAGCAGTTCTTC
CASSLRDYPDDEQFF
>.|TRBJ2-7|TRBV27|many
TGTGCCAGCAGGCTACGCCCCGACAGGAGTTCCTACGAGCAGTACTTC
CASRLRPDRSSYEQYF
>.|TRBJ2-7|TRBV4-1|many
TGCGCCAGCAGCCTTGCTCAAGGGTTCACCTACGAGCAGTACTTC
CASSLAQGFTYEQYF
>.|TRBJ2-2|TRBV28|.
TGTGCCAGCAGTTTAGGTGGGAGTGGGAACACCGGGGAGCTGTTTTTT
CASSLGGSGNTGELFF
>.|TRBJ2-5|TRBV2|many
TGTGCCAGCAGTAATAGCGGCCCCACCTCAAAGACCCAGTACTTC
CASSNSGPTSKTQYF
>TRBD2|TRBJ2-7|TRBV12-3/TRBV12-4|.
TGTGCCAGCTCCCCTAGCGGGCGGCGCTCCTACGAGCAGTACTTC
CASSPSGRRSYEQYF
>.|TRBJ2-1|TRBV24-1|.
TGTGCCACCAGTGATAACCTGGACTTGCAGTTCTTC
CATSDNLDLQFF
>TRBD2|TRBJ2-2|TRBV28|many
TGTGCCAGCAGTTCATATGGACTAGCGGGAAGCACCGGGGAGCTGTTTTTT
CASSSYGLAGSTGELFF
>TRBD2|TRBJ2-1|TRBV6-2/TRBV6-3|few
TGTGCCAGCAGTTACATCGGGACTAGCGGGAGGTTGTACAATGAGCAGTTCTTC
CASSYIGTSGRLYNEQFF
>TRBD1|TRBJ1-3|TRBV4-1|few
TGCGCCAGCAGCCCACGGGACAGGGAATTCTCTGGAAACACCATATATTTT
CASSPRDREFSGNTIYF
>.|TRBJ2-4|TRBV7-9|many
TGTGCCAGCAGCCCTCTCACAGGGCGCGCCAAAAACATTCAGTACTTC
CASSPLTGRAKNIQYF
>.|TRBJ2-2|TRBV24-1|.
TGTGCCACCCGGGACAACGCATACACCGGGGAGCTGTTTTTT
CATRDNAYTGELFF
>.|TRBJ1-6|TRBV11-1|few
TGTGCCAGCAGACAAGACGGGGCAGGGGCGAGATCACCCCTCCACTTT
CASRQDGAGARSPLHF
>.|TRBJ2-5|TRBV6-1|many
TGTGCCAGCAGGGAAGGGGCCCAAGAGACCCAGTACTTC
CASREGAQETQYF
>.|TRBJ2-3|TRBV11-2|many
TGTGCCAGCAGCTTAGAGAGGCCCCCCGCAGATACGCAGTATTTT
CASSLERPPADTQYF
>TRBD2|TRBJ2-3|TRBV11-2|many
TGTGCCAGCAGCACCCGGACTAGCGGGGCATCTAGCACAGATACGCAGTATTTT
CASSTRTSGASSTDTQYF
>TRBD2|TRBJ2-1|TRBV7-2|many
TGTGCCAGCAGCTTACGGAGGGTAGCGGGAATGTCCTACAATGAGCAGTTCTTC
CASSLRRVAGMSYNEQFF
>.|TRBJ2-3|TRBV2|many
TGTGCCAGCAGTGATTCCCGTCTGGCAGCAGATACGCAGTATTTT
CASSDSRLAADTQYF
>.|TRBJ2-5|TRBV11-2|.
TGTGCCAGCAGCTTTGGGGGGCCTCAAGAGACCCAGTACTTC
CASSFGGPQETQYF
>.|TRBJ1-4|TRBV29-1|many
TGCAGCGTTGAGGGGGGATCGGCTAATGAAAAACTGTTTTTT
CSVEGGSANEKLFF
>TRBD2|TRBJ2-7|TRBV20-1|.
TGCAGTGCTAGGGCTCTGGGACTAGCGGGAGTAGGGACCAACTACGAGCAGTACTTC
CSARALGLAGVGTNYEQYF
>TRBD1|TRBJ1-5|TRBV18|many
TGTGCCAGCTCACCGACAGGGGGCTACAATCAGCCCCAGCATTTT
CASSPTGGYNQPQHF
>.|TRBJ1-5|TRBV28|.
TGTGCCAGCAGTTTACATTCCACCTTGTATCAGCCCCAGCATTTT
CASSLHSTLYQPQHF
>TRBD1|TRBJ2-1|TRBV5-4|few
TGTGCCAGCAGCTTGGGGACAGGGGGTGATCACAATGAGCAGTTCTTC
CASSLGTGGDHNEQFF
>.|TRBJ2-7|TRBV19|many
TGTGCCAGTAGTATTAAGGGGGACTTAACCTACGAGCAGTACTTC
CASSIKGDLTYEQYF
>.|TRBJ1-1|TRBV5-1|.
TGCGCCAGCAGCGACGGGGCGAGACCGAACACTGAAGCTTTCTTT
CASSDGARPNTEAFF
>.|TRBJ2-7|TRBV12-3/TRBV12-4|many
TGTGCCAGCAGTTTATTATCCGGGACCCCAACCTACGAGCAGTACTTC
CASSLLSGTPTYEQYF
>.|TRBJ2-7|TRBV11-2|many
TGTGCCAGCAGCTTTAGGGAGGAGCAGTACTTC
CASSFREEQYF
>TRBD2|TRBJ2-7|TRBV6-1|many
TGTGCCAGCAGCGAAAGGTACTGGGTAGCGGGAGCGGGCTACGAGCAGTACTTC
CASSERYWVAGAGYEQYF
>.|TRBJ2-3|TRBV20-1|many
TGCAGTGCCCGATTCGGACCAGATACGCAGTATTTT
CSARFGPDTQYF
>.|TRBJ2-2|TRBV10-2|.
TGCGCCAGCAGTGCCCGGACTTTACACGGGGAGCTGTTTTTT
CASSARTLHGELFF
>.|TRBJ1-2|TRBV5-4|few
TGTGCCAGCAGCTTGGCTAACGGGGCCTACTATGGCTACACCTTC
CASSLANGAYYGYTF
>.|TRBJ2-1|TRBV6-2/TRBV6-3|many
TGTGCCAGCAGTTACCGCGGGATCGAAGATGAGCAGTTCTTC
CASSYRGIEDEQFF
>.|TRBJ2-1|TRBV5-1|many
TGCGCCAGCAAACGGACAAACCAGGGCAATGAGCAGTTCTTC
CASKRTNQGNEQFF
>TRBD2|TRBJ2-1|TRBV5-1|.
TGCGCCAGCGGATCGGTAAGCGGGGGGACCTACAATGAGCAGTTCTTC
CASGSVSGGTYNEQFF
>TRBD1|TRBJ2-7|TRBV30|many
TGTGCCTGGACCAAACAGGGGTCCTCCTACGAGCAGTACTTC
CAWTKQGSSYEQYF
>TRBD2|TRBJ2-3|TRBV27|many
TGTGCCAGCAGTCAACTAGGCTTCGGACTAGCGATGACAGATACGCAGTATTTT
CASSQLGFGLAMTDTQYF
>TRBD2|TRBJ2-3|TRBV2|.
TGTGCCAGCAGGAACTGGGGACTAGCGGGAGCAGATACGCAGTATTTT
CASRNWGLAGADTQYF
>.|TRBJ1-1|TRBV7-9|many
TGTGCCAGCAGCTGGTCGGAGGGGCCAGCTTTCTTT
CASSWSEGPAFF
>.|TRBJ1-1|TRBV4-1|.
TGCGCCAGCAGCCAAGATTGGAGCTTGAGGACTGAAGCTTTCTTT
CASSQDWSLRTEAFF
>TRBD2|TRBJ2-3|TRBV5-4|many
TGTGCCAGCAGCTCCCTAGCGGGAGTTTCAGATACGCAGTATTTT
CASSSLAGVSDTQYF
>.|TRBJ2-3|TRBV7-8|many
TGTGCCAGCAGCTTAGATGCCAGGGTTATCGATACGCAGTATTTT
CASSLDARVIDTQYF
>.|TRBJ1-1|TRBV7-9|few
TGTGCCAGCAGCTCACGGGGGGATGGGGGATCAAATATGAACACTGAAGCTTTCTTT
CASSSRGDGGSNMNTEAFF
>.|TRBJ2-7|TRBV4-2|.
TGTGCCAGCAGCCAAGAATCCGGGGGCAACCACTACGAGCAGTACTTC
CASSQESGGNHYEQYF
>TRBD2|TRBJ2-5|TRBV12-3/TRBV12-4|few
TGTGCCAGCCGCCGGGGGACTAGCGCCGGAGAGACCCAGTACTTC
CASRRGTSAGETQYF
>.|TRBJ2-7|TRBV3-1|many
TGTGCCAGCAGCTTGGGACCACTGCAGGCCTACGAGCAGTACTTC
CASSLGPLQAYEQYF
>.|TRBJ2-1|TRBV5-4|few
TGTGCCAGTTCGACCGTGACAGCCCGCTCCTACAATGAGCAGTTCTTC
CASSTVTARSYNEQFF
>.|TRBJ2-1|TRBV20-1|many
TGCAGCGCCACTGGGGGCGGGCCCTACAATGAGCAGTTCTTC
CSATGGGPYNEQFF
>.|TRBJ1-1|TRBV11-2|many
TGTGCCAGCAGCTTAGAGGGAACAGGGATAGCTTTCTTT
CASSLEGTGIAFF
>.|TRBJ1-1|TRBV5-1|many
TGCGCCAGCAGCTTGCGTCCAGGGGCCTCCATGAACACTGAAGCTTTCTTT
CASSLRPGASMNTEAFF
>.|TRBJ1-1|TRBV19|many
TGTGCCAGTAGTGCCGGACGTAAGAACACTGAAGCTTTCTTT
CASSAGRKNTEAFF
>TRBD2|TRBJ2-4|TRBV11-2|many
TGTGCCAGCAGCTTTACTAGCGGGGGGTTAGCCAAAAACATTCAGTACTTC
CASSFTSGGLAKNIQYF
>TRBD2|TRBJ2-1|TRBV2|many
TGTGCCAGCAAGGGGACTAGCGGCAATGAGCAGTTCTTC
CASKGTSGNEQFF